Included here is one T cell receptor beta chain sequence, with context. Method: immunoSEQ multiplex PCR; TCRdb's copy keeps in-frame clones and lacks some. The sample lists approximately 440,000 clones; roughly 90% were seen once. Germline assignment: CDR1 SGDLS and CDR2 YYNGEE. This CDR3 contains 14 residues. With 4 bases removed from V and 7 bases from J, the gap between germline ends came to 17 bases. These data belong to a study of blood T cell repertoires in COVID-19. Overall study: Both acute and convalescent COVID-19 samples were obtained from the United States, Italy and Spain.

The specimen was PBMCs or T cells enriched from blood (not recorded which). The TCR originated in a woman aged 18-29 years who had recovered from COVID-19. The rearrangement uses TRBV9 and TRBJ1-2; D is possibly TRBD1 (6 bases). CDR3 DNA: TGTGCCAGCAGCCCAGGGGTAGGGGAGGGTGGCTACACCTTC. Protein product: CASSPGVGEGGYTF.